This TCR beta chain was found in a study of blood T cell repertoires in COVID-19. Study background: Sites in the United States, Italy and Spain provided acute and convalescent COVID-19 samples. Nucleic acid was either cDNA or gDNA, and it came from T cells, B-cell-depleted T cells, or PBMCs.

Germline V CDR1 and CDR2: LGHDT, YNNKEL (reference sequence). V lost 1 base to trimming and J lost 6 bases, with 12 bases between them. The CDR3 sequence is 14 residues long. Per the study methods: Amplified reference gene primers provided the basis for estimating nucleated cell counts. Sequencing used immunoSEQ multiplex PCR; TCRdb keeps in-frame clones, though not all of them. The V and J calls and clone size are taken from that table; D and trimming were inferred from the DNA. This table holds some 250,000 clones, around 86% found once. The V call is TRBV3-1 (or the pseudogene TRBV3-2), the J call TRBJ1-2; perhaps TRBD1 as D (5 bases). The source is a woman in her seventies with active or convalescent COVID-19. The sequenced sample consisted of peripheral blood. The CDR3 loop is CASSQALGANGYTF. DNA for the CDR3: TGTGCCAGCAGCCAAGCCCTAGGGGCTAATGGCTACACCTTC.